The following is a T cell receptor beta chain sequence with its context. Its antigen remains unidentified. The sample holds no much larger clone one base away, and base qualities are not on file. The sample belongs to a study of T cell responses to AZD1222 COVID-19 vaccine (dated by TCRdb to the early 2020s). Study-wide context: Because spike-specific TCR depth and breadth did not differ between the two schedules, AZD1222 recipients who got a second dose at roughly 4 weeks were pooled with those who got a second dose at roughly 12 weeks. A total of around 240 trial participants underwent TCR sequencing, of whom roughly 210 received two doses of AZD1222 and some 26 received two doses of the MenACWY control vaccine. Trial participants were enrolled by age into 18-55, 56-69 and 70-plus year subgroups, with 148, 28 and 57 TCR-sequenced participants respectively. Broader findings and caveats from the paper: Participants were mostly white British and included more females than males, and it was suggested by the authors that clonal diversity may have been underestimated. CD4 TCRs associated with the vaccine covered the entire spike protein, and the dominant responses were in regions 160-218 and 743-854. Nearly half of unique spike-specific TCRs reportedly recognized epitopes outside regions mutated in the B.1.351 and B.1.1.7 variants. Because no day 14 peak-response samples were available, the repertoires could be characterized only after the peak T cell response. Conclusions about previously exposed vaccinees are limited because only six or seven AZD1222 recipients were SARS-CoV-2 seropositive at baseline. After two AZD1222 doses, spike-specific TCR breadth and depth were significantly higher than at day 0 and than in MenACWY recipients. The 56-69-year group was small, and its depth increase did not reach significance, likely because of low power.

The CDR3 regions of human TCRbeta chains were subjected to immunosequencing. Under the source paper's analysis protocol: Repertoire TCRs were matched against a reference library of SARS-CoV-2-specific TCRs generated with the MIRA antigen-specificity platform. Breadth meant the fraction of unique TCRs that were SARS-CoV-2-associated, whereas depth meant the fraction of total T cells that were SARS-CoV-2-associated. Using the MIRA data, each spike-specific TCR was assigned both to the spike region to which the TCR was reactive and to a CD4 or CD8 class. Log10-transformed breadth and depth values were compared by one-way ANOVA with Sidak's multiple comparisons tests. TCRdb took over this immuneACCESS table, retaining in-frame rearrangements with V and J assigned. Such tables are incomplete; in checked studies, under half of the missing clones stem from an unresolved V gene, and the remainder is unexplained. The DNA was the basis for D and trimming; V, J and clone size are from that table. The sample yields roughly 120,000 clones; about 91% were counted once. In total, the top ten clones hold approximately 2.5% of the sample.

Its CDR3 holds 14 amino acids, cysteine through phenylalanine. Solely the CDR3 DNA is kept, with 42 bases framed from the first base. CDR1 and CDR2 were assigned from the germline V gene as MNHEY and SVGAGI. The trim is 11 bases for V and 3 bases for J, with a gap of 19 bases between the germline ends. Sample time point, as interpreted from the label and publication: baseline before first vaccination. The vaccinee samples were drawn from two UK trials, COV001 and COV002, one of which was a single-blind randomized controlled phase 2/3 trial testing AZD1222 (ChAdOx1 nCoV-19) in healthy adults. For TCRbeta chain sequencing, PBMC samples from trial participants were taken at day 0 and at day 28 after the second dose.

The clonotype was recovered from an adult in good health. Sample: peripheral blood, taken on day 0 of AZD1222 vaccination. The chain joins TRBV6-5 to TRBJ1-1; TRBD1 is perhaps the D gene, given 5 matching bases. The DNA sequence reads TGTGCCGCGGGACGCCTCCCGGCTGACACTGAAGCTTTCTTT. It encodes CAAGRLPADTEAFF.